The 16 T cell receptor beta chains below all came from one sample that was sequenced in a study of cytomegalovirus exposure and HLA in healthy donors. PCR employed 60 Vbeta and 13 Jbeta primers. The repertoire was sequenced with immunoSEQ multiplex PCR; TCRdb's copy has only in-frame clones and lacks some. This sample has about 190,000 clones, with roughly three quarters found just once. The specimen was PBMCs. The source is a woman aged 18-35 years in good health and CMV-seronegative.

The V call is TRBV6-1, the J call TRBJ2-7; D remains unclear. The germline CDR1 and CDR2 sequences are MNHNS and SASEGT. V was cut by 1 base and J by 12 bases, with 10 bases left in between. CDR3 length equals 11 residues. The CDR3 spells CASSEVGWPYF. As DNA, the CDR3 is TGTGCCAGCAGTGAAGTTGGCTGGCCGTACTTC.

There are a few counts of this clone. CDR3: CASSIGQNNSPLHF. DNA of the CDR3: TGTGCCAGCAGTATAGGACAGAATAATTCACCCCTCCACTTT. The rearrangement joins TRBV6-5 to TRBJ1-6, with TRBD1 as a possible D gene (6 bases). Germline loops: CDR1 MNHEY, CDR2 SVGAGI. The ends were cut back, 5 bases at V and 5 bases at J, with 10 bases in the middle. The CDR3 has 14 residues.

The gene calls are TRBV9 and TRBJ2-3; the match to TRBD2 covers 8 bases. CDR3 length: 15 amino acids. V lost 4 bases and J lost 2; bases outside the gene matches: 6. The germline gives CDR1 SGDLS, CDR2 YYNGEE. CDR3 sequence (DNA): TGTGCCAGCAGCCTCGGGGGGGCCTACACAGATACGCAGTATTTT. Translating it yields CASSLGGAYTDTQYF.

This clone was seen a single time. The rearrangement links TRBV27 to TRBJ2-3; D is undetermined. Germline CDR1 reads MNHEY; CDR2 reads SMNVEV (reference sequence). The CDR3 sequence is 12 residues long. V lost 7 bases and J lost 6, with 11 bases in between. In DNA, the CDR3 is TGTGCCAGCACCCATAGAACGGATACGCAGTATTTT. This translates into CASTHRTDTQYF.

V gene TRBV7-2 combines with J gene TRBJ2-7; possible D gene TRBD2, 6 bases. The CDR3 extends over 14 amino acids. Trimming shortened V by 0 bases and J by 4 bases, and 10 bases separated the two germline ends. Germline assignment: CDR1 SGHTA and CDR2 FQGNSA. CDR3 DNA sequence: TGTGCCAGCAGCTTAGCGGCGGGGTCGTACGAGCAGTACTTC. Amino acids: CASSLAAGSYEQYF.

The V and J genes are TRBV14 and TRBJ2-1; D may be TRBD1 (6 bases). Germline V gene data show CDR1 as SGHDN and CDR2 as FVKESK. V was pared by 1 base and J by 7 bases, with 17 bases between. The CDR3 covers 16 residues. The CDR3 region is CASSQAIQGWGNEQFF. In DNA, the CDR3 is TGTGCCAGCAGCCAAGCTATACAGGGTTGGGGGAATGAGCAGTTCTTC.

This chain joins TRBV15 and TRBJ2-5, with 7 bases aligning to TRBD2. V trimming: 3 bases; J trimming: 5 bases; junction bases outside the gene matches: 15. Per the germline V gene, CDR1 is LNHNV and CDR2 is YYDKDF (reference sequence). This CDR3 region has 17 residues. In DNA, the CDR3 is TGTGCCACCAGCAGTAAACAACCGGGACTACGCAGGGAGACCCAGTACTTC. Translating gives CATSSKQPGLRRETQYF.

This chain connects TRBV28 to TRBJ1-1, with D perhaps matching TRBD1 (5 bases). This CDR3 spans 11 amino acids. Germline loops: CDR1 MDHEN, CDR2 SYDVKM. The ends were cut back, 6 bases at V and 7 bases at J, with 9 bases in the middle. CDR3 coding DNA: TGTGCCAGCAGGTTCAGGGATGAAGCTTTCTTT. Translated: CASRFRDEAFF.

The genes are TRBV4-2 and TRBJ2-7; TRBD1 matches 7 bases. The ends lost 4 bases at V and 5 bases at J; junction bases unmatched: 2. This CDR3 region has 12 residues. Germline CDR1 and CDR2: LGHNA and YNFKEQ. CDR3 region: CASSPTGDEQYF. The DNA for the CDR3 is TGTGCCAGCAGCCCTACAGGGGACGAGCAGTACTTC.

The genes are TRBV5-4 and TRBJ2-7, with D unresolved. Trimming removed 2 bases from V and 0 bases from J, with 12 bases in between. The CDR3 covers 15 residues. Per germline, CDR1 SGHNT and CDR2 YYREEE (reference sequence). The CDR3 DNA reads as TGTGCCAGCAGCTTTCGTCCAGGCGCCTCCTACGAGCAGTACTTC. Protein sequence: CASSFRPGASYEQYF.

The rearrangement uses TRBV7-9 and TRBJ2-2; D is perhaps TRBD2 (6 bases). This CDR3 has 14 amino acids. Germline CDR1 is SEHNR and CDR2 is FQNEAQ (reference sequence). With 9 bases removed from V and 0 bases from J, the gap between germline ends came to 11 bases. As DNA, the CDR3 is TGTGCCAGTGGGGGGACGTCGAACACCGGGGAGCTGTTTTTT. Translating it yields CASGGTSNTGELFF.

Remarks on this clone: Additional DNA sequences in this sample encode the identical CDR3. The chain has TRBV5-6 and TRBJ2-1, with D uncertain. The ends were cut back, 1 base at V and 4 bases at J, with 21 bases in the middle. This CDR3 contains 18 residues. Germline CDR1 is SGHDT and CDR2 is YYEEEE. Here the CDR3 reads CASSLSVLLKVGYNEQFF. CDR3 sequence (DNA): TGTGCCAGCAGCTTGAGTGTACTGCTAAAAGTCGGTTACAATGAGCAGTTCTTC.

The chain combines TRBV2 with TRBJ1-4; 7 bases fit TRBD1. The CDR3 sequence is 14 residues long. Germline assignment: CDR1 SNHLY and CDR2 FYNNEI. J gave up 0 bases and V 9 bases, and 4 bases lay outside the gene matches. The CDR3 nucleotides are TGTGCCAGGGGGGACAGTGCAACTAATGAAAAACTGTTTTTT. Its translation is CARGDSATNEKLFF.

The chain carries TRBV7-9 and TRBJ1-4, with D perhaps matching TRBD1 (6 bases). The CDR3 spans 17 residues. The germline V and J ends were trimmed by 5 bases and 3 bases, with 19 bases remaining between them. The germline CDR1 and CDR2 sequences are SEHNR and FQNEAQ (reference sequence). This chain's CDR3 is CASSPRLGGRSNEKLFF. CDR3 bases: TGTGCCAGCAGCCCAAGGTTGGGGGGGCGGTCTAATGAAAAACTGTTTTTT.

This sequence joins TRBV4-1 and TRBJ1-1; tentative D call: TRBD1 (6 bases). Germline assignment: CDR1 MGHRA and CDR2 YSYEKL. V lost 1 base, J lost 5 bases, and 14 bases lay in between. The CDR3 contains 15 residues. The CDR3: CASSQGGGRTTEAFF. CDR3 DNA sequence: TGCGCCAGCAGCCAAGGTGGGGGCAGAACAACTGAAGCTTTCTTT.

The chain joins TRBV27 to TRBJ2-1, with TRBD2 matching 10 bases. This CDR3 contains 14 residues. CDR1 MNHEY and CDR2 SMNVEV come from the germline V gene (reference sequence). V lost 6 bases and J lost 2; bases outside the gene matches: 1. The CDR3 spells CASSGLAAYNEQFF. The CDR3 coding sequence is TGTGCCAGCAGCGGACTAGCGGCCTACAATGAGCAGTTCTTC.